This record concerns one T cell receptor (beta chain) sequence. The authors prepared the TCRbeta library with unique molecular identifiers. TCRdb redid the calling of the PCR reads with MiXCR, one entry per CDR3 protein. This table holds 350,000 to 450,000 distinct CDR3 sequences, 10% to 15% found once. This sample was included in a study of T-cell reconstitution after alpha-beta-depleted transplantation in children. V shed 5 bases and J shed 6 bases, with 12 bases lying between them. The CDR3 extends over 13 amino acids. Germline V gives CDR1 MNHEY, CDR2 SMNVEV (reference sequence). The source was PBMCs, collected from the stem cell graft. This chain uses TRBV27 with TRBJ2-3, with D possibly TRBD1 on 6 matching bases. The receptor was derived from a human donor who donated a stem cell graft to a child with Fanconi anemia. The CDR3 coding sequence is TGTGCCAGCAGTGTCAACAGGGACGATACGCAGTATTTT. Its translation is CASSVNRDDTQYF.